These 13 T cell receptor beta chains were sequenced from one sample in a study of blood T cell repertoires in COVID-19. TCRdb keeps only in-frame clones here, not all; method: immunoSEQ multiplex PCR. The sample holds over 200,000 clones, 85% to 90% seen once. Specimen: peripheral blood. These receptors all come from a man aged 30 to 39 with COVID-19, enrolled during active disease.

Written as DNA, the CDR3 is TGTGCCAGCAGCTTTGTTCTGGGAAGGGGCACTGAAGCTTTCTTT. Protein sequence: CASSFVLGRGTEAFF. This chain links TRBV5-6 with TRBJ1-1; D perhaps matches TRBD1 (5 bases). Trimming pared 2 bases from V and 4 bases from J, leaving 15 bases between. The V gene's germline CDR1 is SGHDT and CDR2 YYEEEE. The CDR3 sequence is 15 residues long.

The chain combines TRBV15 with TRBJ1-2; tentatively, D is TRBD1 (6 bases). In germline, CDR1 is LNHNV, CDR2 YYDKDF (reference sequence). This CDR3 is 11 amino acids long. The V end lost 3 bases, the J end lost 7 bases, and 6 bases lay between the germline ends. CDR3: CATSRTGGYTF. In DNA, the CDR3 is TGTGCCACCAGCAGGACAGGTGGCTACACCTTC.

J is TRBJ2-3 and V is TRBV24-1; D is unresolved. The length of the CDR3 is 14 residues. Germline V CDR1 and CDR2: KGHDR, SFDVKD. Between the trimmed V and J ends, which lost 3 bases and 4 bases, there was a span of 10 bases. The CDR3 loop is CATSDPRGADTQYF. The DNA for the CDR3 is TGTGCCACCAGTGATCCTCGAGGAGCAGATACGCAGTATTTT.

The chain carries TRBV5-8 and TRBJ2-5; weak D call: TRBD1 (7 bases). Germline V gives CDR1 SGHTS, CDR2 YDEGEE. V was clipped by 5 bases and J by 2 bases, with 16 bases between them. The length of the CDR3 is 15 residues. The CDR3 bases are TGTGCCAGCAGTTGGGGCAGGGGGACTCAAGAGACCCAGTACTTC. Amino acid sequence: CASSWGRGTQETQYF.

The chain links TRBV7-9 to TRBJ2-1, with TRBD2 identical over 10 bases. The CDR3 has 16 amino acids. Losses at the gene ends were 0 bases for V and 5 bases for J; bases not matched to a gene: 4. Germline-derived CDR1 and CDR2 are SEHNR and FQNEAQ (reference sequence). The CDR3 is CASSLAQAGGHNEQFF. In nucleotides, the CDR3 is TGTGCCAGCAGCTTAGCGCAAGCGGGAGGGCACAATGAGCAGTTCTTC. The complete variable domain, with remaining parts taken from reference TRBV7-9 and TRBJ2-1, reads DTGVSQNPRHKITKRGQNVTFRCDPISEHNRLYWYRQTLGQGPEFLTYFQNEAQLEKSRLLSDRFSAERPKGSFSTLEIQRTEQGDSAMYLCASSLAQAGGHNEQFFGPGTRLTVL.

The table lists this clone with a few counts. J is TRBJ1-1 and V is TRBV7-3; 11 bases agree with TRBD1. CDR3 length: 17 residues. Per the germline V gene, CDR1 is SGHTA and CDR2 is FQGTGA. Germline trimming cut 0 bases from V and 5 bases from J; bases unmatched to any gene: 8. This CDR3 is CASSLTGTGTGGTEAFF. The CDR3 DNA reads as TGTGCCAGCAGCTTAACCGGGACAGGGACAGGGGGAACTGAAGCTTTCTTT.

The rearrangement uses TRBV7-2 and TRBJ1-2, with a weak D call TRBD1 (6 bases). CDR1 SGHTA and CDR2 FQGNSA come from the germline V gene. Trimming removed 10 bases from V and 7 bases from J, with 19 bases in between. This CDR3 spans 13 amino acids. The CDR3 DNA sequence: TGTGCCACCCGCAGAGTCACAGGGTCTGGCTACACCTTC. Translating it yields CATRRVTGSGYTF.

V is TRBV12-3 or TRBV12-4 and J is TRBJ1-1; 8 bases are a match to TRBD1. The CDR3 is 13 amino acids. With 6 bases clipped from V and 3 bases from J, the junction kept 3 bases outside the gene matches. CDR3 sequence: CASSNRGYTEAFF. DNA of the CDR3: TGTGCCAGCAGCAACAGGGGGTACACTGAAGCTTTCTTT.

In nucleotides, the CDR3 is TGTGCCAGCAGTTACTCGACTACAGGGGCCGCGAGACTGTTTTTT. Translating gives CASSYSTTGAARLFF. The gene calls are TRBV6-5 and TRBJ1-4; 7 bases agree with TRBD1. Germline V lookup: CDR1 MNHEY, CDR2 SVGAGI. The CDR3 sequence is 15 residues long. The V segment lost 0 bases and the J segment 13 bases; nucleotides outside the gene matches: 11.

The V gene is TRBV7-3, the J gene TRBJ2-7; a possible D gene is TRBD1 (7 bases). V lost 1 base and J 6 bases, leaving 13 bases between the germline ends. CDR1 and CDR2 (germline): SGHTA, FQGTGA. CDR3 length: 14 residues. CDR3 coding DNA: TGTGCCAGCAGCTTAAACCCAGGGGGAGGCGAGCAGTACTTC. Translation: CASSLNPGGGEQYF.

In nucleotides, the CDR3 is TGTGCCAGCAGCGACATTAACTCTGGAAACACCATATATTTT. Residues: CASSDINSGNTIYF. The chain couples TRBV14 to TRBJ1-3; D gene unclear. Germline values: CDR1 SGHDN, CDR2 FVKESK. The V end was cut by 5 bases, the J end by 0 bases, with 8 bases between. CDR3 length: 14 amino acids.

This chain links TRBV28 with TRBJ2-3, with 8 bases identical to TRBD1. The CDR3 extends over 17 amino acids. After removal of 6 bases from V and 0 bases from J, the junction contained 11 bases not matched to a gene. Germline V gene sequence: CDR1 MDHEN, CDR2 SYDVKM. CDR3 DNA: TGTGCCAGCAGACTGCGTGGACAGGGTAGGAGCACAGATACGCAGTATTTT. This translates into CASRLRGQGRSTDTQYF.

The rearrangement joins TRBV28 to TRBJ1-2; no definite D call. V dropped 5 bases and J dropped 2 bases, with 9 bases sitting between them. The germline CDR1 and CDR2 sequences are MDHEN and SYDVKM. This CDR3 is built from 13 residues. The CDR3 region is CASSAWRNYGYTF. The CDR3 nucleotides are TGTGCCAGCAGTGCTTGGAGAAACTATGGCTACACCTTC.